The 26 T cell receptor beta chains given below trace back to one sample, sequenced in a study of a mutant IDH1 vaccine in newly diagnosed glioma. Only in-frame clones appear in the TCRdb table, and some are missing; sequencing was by immunoSEQ multiplex PCR. The sample has some 50,000 clones, almost 65% seen once. Time point of the sample: week 47, end of study. What each vaccine dose contained was 300 ug of mutant IDH1 20-mer peptide, accompanied by topical imiquimod. The antigens of these receptors remain unknown. The sample here was peripheral blood mononuclear cells (PBMCs), taken from a glioma patient whose treatment included an IDH1 peptide vaccine. Source of these receptors: a man aged 40-50 years with glioma. Some clones in this sample may be carry-over from other donors' samples.

The V gene is TRBV30, the J gene TRBJ1-3; tentatively, D is TRBD1 (6 bases). Trimming took off 0 bases at V and 5 bases at J, with 20 bases between the two ends. Per germline, CDR1 GTSNPN and CDR2 SVGIG (reference sequence). The length of the CDR3 is 17 residues. The CDR3 sequence is CAWSVLSPRQARNTIYF. CDR3 DNA sequence: TGTGCCTGGAGTGTACTTAGTCCGAGACAGGCGAGAAACACCATATATTTT.

This chain joins TRBV2 and TRBJ2-1, with 14 positions matching TRBD2. CDR3 size: 15 residues. Germline V gives CDR1 SNHLY, CDR2 FYNNEI. With 9 bases clipped from V and 6 bases from J, the junction kept 7 bases outside the gene matches. The DNA of the CDR3 is TGTGCCAGTCGAAGACTAGCGGGGGGGGGCAATGAGCAGTTCTTC. Translating gives CASRRLAGGGNEQFF.

The gene calls are TRBV5-1 and TRBJ2-1, with 7 bases lining up with TRBD1. Germline V gives CDR1 SGHRS, CDR2 YFSETQ. Trimming removed 4 bases from V and 1 base from J; junction bases left unmatched: 11. This CDR3 region has 17 residues. CDR3 coding DNA: TGCGCCAGCAGCCCGGGGACCGGGACAGTGTCCTACAATGAGCAGTTCTTC. Translation: CASSPGTGTVSYNEQFF. Full variable domain (missing parts from reference TRBV5-1 and TRBJ2-1): KAGVTQTPRYLIKTRGQQVTLSCSPISGHRSVSWYQQTPGQGLQFLFEYFSETQRNKGNFPGRFSGRQFSNSRSEMNVSTLELGDSALYLCASSPGTGTVSYNEQFFGPGTRLTVL.

The chain employs TRBV7-9 and TRBJ2-5, with TRBD2 matching over 7 bases. J gave up 5 bases and V 0 bases, and 9 bases lay outside the gene matches. The CDR3 has 16 amino acids. The germline V gene has CDR1 SEHNR and CDR2 FQNEAQ (reference sequence). In nucleotides, the CDR3 is TGTGCCAGCAGCTTAGCCTCGACTGGGGGGGGTGAGACCCAGTACTTC. Translating gives CASSLASTGGGETQYF.

The chain employs TRBV19 and TRBJ2-6; TRBD1 aligns across 9 bases. V was pared by 7 bases and J by 2 bases, with 21 bases of the junction left unmatched. The CDR3 sequence is 21 residues long. Per germline, CDR1 LNHDA and CDR2 SQIVND (reference sequence). CDR3 in amino acids: CASTPGLFSGQGVTGANVLTF. The CDR3 bases are TGTGCCAGTACTCCAGGCTTATTCTCGGGACAGGGAGTCACTGGGGCCAACGTCCTGACTTTC.

V usage is TRBV7-9 and J usage is TRBJ1-1, with D tentatively TRBD1 (5 bases). The CDR3 extends over 13 amino acids. CDR1 is SEHNR, CDR2 FQNEAQ, per germline (reference sequence). Trimming removed 5 bases at V and 5 bases at J, with 12 bases between. In DNA form, the CDR3 reads TGTGCCAGCAGCGCTCGAGGGGTGACTGAAGCTTTCTTT. Encoded protein: CASSARGVTEAFF.

The sample holds a few counts of this clone. The gene calls are TRBV10-2 and TRBJ1-1, with a possible D match to TRBD1 (5 bases). The germline V gene has CDR1 WSHSY and CDR2 SAAADI. V was shortened by 9 bases and J by 3 bases, with 8 bases between the two germline ends. This CDR3 has 11 amino acids. DNA for the CDR3: TGCGCCAGTGGGGGGTACACTGAAGCTTTCTTT. It translates to CASGGYTEAFF.

This clone was observed a handful of times. The rearrangement links TRBV4-2 to TRBJ2-4, with D possibly being TRBD1 (6 bases). The V end was cut by 3 bases, the J end by 7 bases, with 22 bases between. The CDR3 totals 17 residues. Germline V gives CDR1 LGHNA, CDR2 YNFKEQ. Here the CDR3 DNA reads TGTGCCAGCAGCCAGGCCGAACCGGACAGTGAGGCCAACATTCAGTACTTC. Protein: CASSQAEPDSEANIQYF.

The chain links TRBV13 to TRBJ1-3; D unclear. Germline CDR1 PRHDT, CDR2 FYEKMQ (reference sequence). This CDR3 is built from 13 residues. Between the trimmed V and J ends, which lost 1 base and 4 bases, there was a span of 5 bases. In nucleotides, the CDR3 is TGTGCCAGCAGCTTAGATGCGGGAAACACCATATATTTT. Residues: CASSLDAGNTIYF.

The chain links TRBV13 to TRBJ1-4, with D uncertain. CDR1 and CDR2 (germline): PRHDT, FYEKMQ (reference sequence). V lost 5 bases and J lost 8, with 12 bases in between. The CDR3 has 13 amino acids. This CDR3 reads CASSIRREEKLFF. In DNA, the CDR3 is TGTGCCAGCAGCATTCGTCGGGAGGAAAAACTGTTTTTT.

The V and J genes are TRBV6-6 and TRBJ1-2, with TRBD1 matching over 9 bases. Germline V gene data show CDR1 as MNHNY and CDR2 as SVGAGI (reference sequence). The CDR3 length is 15 residues. The V gene end was trimmed by 4 bases and the J gene end by 5 bases; junction bases not matched to a gene: 8. The CDR3 spells CASSSGTGRRYGYTF. CDR3 coding DNA: TGTGCCAGCAGTTCCGGGACAGGGAGAAGGTATGGCTACACCTTC.

This clone has only one observation. This chain uses TRBV2 with TRBJ2-3; D possibly corresponds to TRBD1 (6 bases). The CDR3 totals 12 residues. Germline V lookup: CDR1 SNHLY, CDR2 FYNNEI. Trimming removed 8 bases from V and 9 bases from J, with 15 bases in between. The CDR3 spells CASFGQRLTQYF. The CDR3 bases are TGTGCCAGCTTCGGACAGAGACTCACGCAGTATTTT.

This rearrangement joins TRBV27 to TRBJ2-3, with TRBD2 matching over 9 bases. The CDR3 runs to 16 residues. From germline, CDR1 is MNHEY and CDR2 SMNVEV (reference sequence). Trimming took 2 bases from V and 5 from J; bases not matched to a gene: 8. DNA of the CDR3: TGTGCCAGCAGTTTAACCGGCGGGGGGGCCATAGATACGCAGTATTTT. It translates to CASSLTGGGAIDTQYF.

The chain employs TRBV4-1 and TRBJ1-2; D gene unclear. Germline V gene data show CDR1 as MGHRA and CDR2 as YSYEKL. The CDR3 covers 15 residues. V lost 0 bases to trimming and J lost 3 bases, with 11 bases between them. The CDR3 reads CASSQDLRAHYGYTF. The CDR3 nucleotides are TGCGCCAGCAGCCAAGACTTACGGGCTCACTATGGCTACACCTTC.

The V call is TRBV20-1, the J call TRBJ2-3, with D possibly being TRBD2 (6 bases). The CDR3 totals 10 residues. Germline CDR1 and CDR2: DFQATT and SNEGSKA (reference sequence). This chain's CDR3 is CSLGGDTQYF. The CDR3 coding sequence is TGCAGCCTCGGGGGAGATACGCAGTATTTT.

This clone was seen only once. V gene TRBV10-3 combines with J gene TRBJ2-3; 8 bases fit TRBD2. CDR1 and CDR2 (germline): ENHRY, SYGVKD. This CDR3 spans 13 amino acids. Germline trimming cut 6 bases from V and 4 bases from J; bases unmatched to any gene: 3. The CDR3 here is CAISGGAADTQYF. The CDR3 DNA is TGTGCCATCAGCGGGGGGGCCGCAGATACGCAGTATTTT.

There are a few counts of this clone. The V call is TRBV14, the J call TRBJ1-4; D is unclear. The CDR3 runs to 11 residues. The V end was cut by 1 base, the J end by 10 bases, with 4 bases between. CDR1 is SGHDN, CDR2 FVKESK, per germline. For the CDR3, the DNA is TGTGCCAGCAGCCAAGGGCGAAAACTGTTTTTT. Protein product: CASSQGRKLFF.

The V gene is TRBV4-1, the J gene TRBJ2-7; 9 bases match TRBD1. J lost 5 bases, V lost 2 bases, and 4 bases had no gene match. The CDR3 loop spans 14 amino acids. Germline V CDR1 and CDR2: MGHRA, YSYEKL. Here the CDR3 DNA reads TGCGCCAGCAGCCAACCAGGACAGGGGAACGAGCAGTACTTC. Its translation: CASSQPGQGNEQYF.

About this clone: Mismatch with germline at one junction end may stem from a read error. The chain couples TRBV16 to TRBJ2-5; D is perhaps TRBD2 (6 bases). CDR3 length: 13 residues. Germline lookup yields CDR1 KGHSY and CDR2 FQNENV. CDR3 sequence reads: CASSRRTSAGDNF. In nucleotides, the CDR3 is TGTGCCAGCAGCCGACGGACATCAGCGGGTGACAACTTC.

This rearrangement joins TRBV5-1 to TRBJ2-7; D gene uncertain. The V end lost 4 bases, the J end lost 0 bases, and 11 bases lay between the germline ends. The CDR3 runs 14 residues. CDR1 SGHRS and CDR2 YFSETQ come from the germline V gene. This CDR3 is CASSVGSSSYEQYF. The CDR3 DNA follows: TGCGCCAGCAGCGTTGGGTCGAGCTCCTACGAGCAGTACTTC. Based on the CDR3 plus reference TRBV5-1 and TRBJ2-7, the full variable domain is KAGVTQTPRYLIKTRGQQVTLSCSPISGHRSVSWYQQTPGQGLQFLFEYFSETQRNKGNFPGRFSGRQFSNSRSEMNVSTLELGDSALYLCASSVGSSSYEQYFGPGTRLTVT.

The chain carries TRBV2 and TRBJ2-7, with 8 bases fitting TRBD2. Germline assignment: CDR1 SNHLY and CDR2 FYNNEI. The CDR3 is made up of 15 amino acids. The trim removed 7 bases at V and 1 base at J, leaving 9 bases unmatched. The chain's CDR3 is CASTGASGRSYEQYF. CDR3 nucleotide sequence: TGTGCCAGCACAGGTGCTAGCGGGCGATCCTACGAGCAGTACTTC.

This clone was seen just once. The V gene is TRBV2, the J gene TRBJ2-7; either TRBD1 or TRBD2 may fit D (5 bases each). V lost 8 bases to trimming and J lost 7 bases, with 24 bases between them. CDR1 and CDR2 (germline): SNHLY, FYNNEI. This CDR3 region has 15 residues. In nucleotides, the CDR3 is TGTGCCAGCGGAAGTCCCGGGACGGCAGTGTGGGAGCAGTACTTC. Its translation: CASGSPGTAVWEQYF.

This chain uses TRBV6-5 with TRBJ1-2, with a weak D call TRBD1 (5 bases). The CDR3 has 14 residues. Trimming removed 6 bases at V and 6 bases at J, with 17 bases between. CDR1 and CDR2 (germline): MNHEY, SVGAGI. The DNA of the CDR3 is TGTGCCAGCAGGGAGACCGGACGGGGCAATGGCTACACCTTC. Its protein is CASRETGRGNGYTF.

The rearrangement joins TRBV11-2 to TRBJ2-2; the D is unclear. The V end was cut by 4 bases, the J end by 3 bases, with 12 bases between. The CDR3 totals 15 residues. Germline lookup yields CDR1 SGHAT and CDR2 FQNNGV. DNA for the CDR3: TGTGCCAGCAGCTGGAGTGGGGTCGACACCGGGGAGCTGTTTTTT. As protein: CASSWSGVDTGELFF. Complete variable domain (other parts from reference TRBV11-2 and TRBJ2-2): EAGVAQSPRYKIIEKRQSVAFWCNPISGHATLYWYQQILGQGPKLLIQFQNNGVVDDSQLPKDRFSAERLKGVDSTLKIQPAKLEDSAVYLCASSWSGVDTGELFFGEGSRLTVL.

This sequence joins TRBV4-1 and TRBJ2-7, with 12 bases lining up with TRBD2. This CDR3 region has 15 residues. CDR1 and CDR2 (germline): MGHRA, YSYEKL. Losses at the gene ends were 4 bases for V and 3 bases for J; bases not matched to a gene: 4. CDR3 sequence reads: CASSLGLAGSYEQYF. The CDR3, as DNA: TGCGCCAGCAGCCTCGGACTAGCGGGGAGCTACGAGCAGTACTTC.

The chain links TRBV7-9 to TRBJ2-7; possible D gene TRBD2, 6 bases. The CDR3 covers 15 residues. Germline lookup yields CDR1 SEHNR and CDR2 FQNEAQ (reference sequence). The germline V and J ends were trimmed by 1 base and 6 bases, with 16 bases remaining between them. For the CDR3, the DNA is TGTGCCAGCAGCTTAGTCTTCCGGGGGAAAGTCGAGCAGTACTTC. Protein sequence: CASSLVFRGKVEQYF.